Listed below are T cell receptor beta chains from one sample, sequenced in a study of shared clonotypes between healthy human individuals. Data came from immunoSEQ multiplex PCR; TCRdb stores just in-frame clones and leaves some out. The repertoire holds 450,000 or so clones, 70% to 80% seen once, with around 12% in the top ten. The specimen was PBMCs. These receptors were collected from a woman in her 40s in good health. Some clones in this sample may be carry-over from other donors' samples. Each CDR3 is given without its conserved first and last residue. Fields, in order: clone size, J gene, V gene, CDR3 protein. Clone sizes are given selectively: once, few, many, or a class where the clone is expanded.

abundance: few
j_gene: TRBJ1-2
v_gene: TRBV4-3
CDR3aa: ASSQDFRGANYGYT

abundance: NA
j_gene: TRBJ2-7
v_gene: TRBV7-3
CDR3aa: ASSFDRGDYEQY

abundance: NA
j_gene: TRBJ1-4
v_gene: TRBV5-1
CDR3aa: ASSWSGAGEKLF

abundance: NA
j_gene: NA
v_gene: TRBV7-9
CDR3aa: ASSLAGAEAYEQY

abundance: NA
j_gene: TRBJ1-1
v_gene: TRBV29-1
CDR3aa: SVGTGMGTEAF

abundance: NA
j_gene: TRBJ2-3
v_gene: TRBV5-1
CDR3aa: ASSLGTSSDTQY

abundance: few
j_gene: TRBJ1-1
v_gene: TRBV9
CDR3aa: ASSVGDRGWTEAF

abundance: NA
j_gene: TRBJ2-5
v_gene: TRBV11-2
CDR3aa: ASTPSGLAGAQY

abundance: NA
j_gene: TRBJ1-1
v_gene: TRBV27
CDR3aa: ASSPQGLMNTEAF

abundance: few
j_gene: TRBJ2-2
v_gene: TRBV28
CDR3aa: ASSFGGADTGELF

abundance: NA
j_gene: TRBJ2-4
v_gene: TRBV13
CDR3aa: ASSPTEDGAKNIQY

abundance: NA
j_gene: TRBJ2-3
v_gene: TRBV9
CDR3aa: ASSVGSRGGRTADTQY

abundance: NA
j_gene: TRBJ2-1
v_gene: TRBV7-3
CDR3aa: ASSRGLAGGNEQF

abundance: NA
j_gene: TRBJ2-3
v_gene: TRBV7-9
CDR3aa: ASSAVGGGSTDTQY

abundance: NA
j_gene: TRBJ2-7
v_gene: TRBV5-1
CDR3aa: ASSLGAAGTGEQY

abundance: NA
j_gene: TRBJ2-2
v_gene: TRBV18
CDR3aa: ASSPTDQNTGELF

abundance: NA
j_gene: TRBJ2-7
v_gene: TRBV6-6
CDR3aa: ASTPSGTYEQY

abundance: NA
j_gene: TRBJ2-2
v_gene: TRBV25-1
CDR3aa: ASSEAPGNTGELF

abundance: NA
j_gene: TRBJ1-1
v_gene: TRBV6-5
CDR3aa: ASSYHRLNTEAF

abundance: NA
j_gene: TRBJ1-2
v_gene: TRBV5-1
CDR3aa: ASRRGGDREYGYT

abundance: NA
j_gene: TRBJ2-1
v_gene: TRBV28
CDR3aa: ASSTRQGWNEQF

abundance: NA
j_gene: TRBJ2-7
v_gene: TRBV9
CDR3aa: ASSATTSIGEQY

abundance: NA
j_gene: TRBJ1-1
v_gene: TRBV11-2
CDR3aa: ASSFTMARMSEAF

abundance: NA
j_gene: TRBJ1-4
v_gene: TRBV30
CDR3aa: AWGAKFEKLF

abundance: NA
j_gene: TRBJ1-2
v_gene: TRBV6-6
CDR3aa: ASSSPGQGLNGYT

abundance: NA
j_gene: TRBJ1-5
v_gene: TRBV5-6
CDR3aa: ASSLGWGSNQPQH

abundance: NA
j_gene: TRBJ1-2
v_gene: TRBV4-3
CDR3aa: ASSQAGDIGGYT

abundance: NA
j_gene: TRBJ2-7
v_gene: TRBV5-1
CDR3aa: ASSSYRVNYEQY

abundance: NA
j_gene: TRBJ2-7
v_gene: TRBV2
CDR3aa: ASQLATYEQY

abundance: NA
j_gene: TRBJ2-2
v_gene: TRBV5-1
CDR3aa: ASSPDRGSGELF

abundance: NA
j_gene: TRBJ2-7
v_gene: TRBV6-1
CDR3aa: ASSGLRLAGGYEQY

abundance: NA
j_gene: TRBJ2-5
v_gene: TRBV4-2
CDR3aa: ASSQEVGFGETQY

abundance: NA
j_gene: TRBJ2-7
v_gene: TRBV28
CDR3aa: ATLAGGGYEQY

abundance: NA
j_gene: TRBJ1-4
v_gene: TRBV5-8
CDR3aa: ASSRGHHNEKLF

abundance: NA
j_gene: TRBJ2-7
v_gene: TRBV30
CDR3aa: AWRSSGAEQY

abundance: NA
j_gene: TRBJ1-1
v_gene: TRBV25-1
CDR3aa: ASSEFLVLQGSLTEAF

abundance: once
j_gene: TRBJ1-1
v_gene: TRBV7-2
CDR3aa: ASSRRTGSEAF

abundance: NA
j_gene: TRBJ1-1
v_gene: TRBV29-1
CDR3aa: SAPHTNTEAF

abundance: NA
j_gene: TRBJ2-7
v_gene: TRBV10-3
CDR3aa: ATHSGTSYEQY

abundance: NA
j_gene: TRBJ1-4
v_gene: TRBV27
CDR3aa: ASSLRPRRQDPNEKLF

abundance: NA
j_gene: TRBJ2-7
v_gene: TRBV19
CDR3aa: ASRQGATTLSYEQY

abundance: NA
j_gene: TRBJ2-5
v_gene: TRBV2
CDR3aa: ASSGTGTTNQY

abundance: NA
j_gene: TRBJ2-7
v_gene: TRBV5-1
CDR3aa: ASSLGGGRTNEQY

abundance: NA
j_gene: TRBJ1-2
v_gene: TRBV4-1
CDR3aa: ASSPLSLGTDYGYT

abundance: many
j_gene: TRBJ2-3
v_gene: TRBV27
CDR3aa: ASSPGVAEVTDTQY

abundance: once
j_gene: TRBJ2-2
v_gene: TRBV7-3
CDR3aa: ASSPDPGTANTGELF

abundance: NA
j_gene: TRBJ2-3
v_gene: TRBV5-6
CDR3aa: ASSPTLAGRTDTQY

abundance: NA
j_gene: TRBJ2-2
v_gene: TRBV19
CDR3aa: ASSILRPSGGELF

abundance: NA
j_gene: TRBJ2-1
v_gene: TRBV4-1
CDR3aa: ASSHHPTGLPNNEQF